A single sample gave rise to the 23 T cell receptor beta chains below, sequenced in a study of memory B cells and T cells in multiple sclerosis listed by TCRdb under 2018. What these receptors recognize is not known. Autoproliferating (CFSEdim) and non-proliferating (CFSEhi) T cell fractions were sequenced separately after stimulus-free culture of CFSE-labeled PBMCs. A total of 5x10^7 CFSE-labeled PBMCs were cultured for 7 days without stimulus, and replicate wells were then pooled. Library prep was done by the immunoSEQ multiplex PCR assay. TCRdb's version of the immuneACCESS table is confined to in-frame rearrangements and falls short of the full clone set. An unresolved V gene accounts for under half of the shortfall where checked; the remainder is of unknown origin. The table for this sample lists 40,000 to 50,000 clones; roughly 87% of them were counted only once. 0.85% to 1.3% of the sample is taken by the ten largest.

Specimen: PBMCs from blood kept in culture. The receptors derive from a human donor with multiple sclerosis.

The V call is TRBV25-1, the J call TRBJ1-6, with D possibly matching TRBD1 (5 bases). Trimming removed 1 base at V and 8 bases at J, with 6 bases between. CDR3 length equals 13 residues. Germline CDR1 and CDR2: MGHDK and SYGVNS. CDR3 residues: CASSEWGDSPLHF. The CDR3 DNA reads TGTGCCAGCAGTGAATGGGGGGATTCACCCCTCCACTTT. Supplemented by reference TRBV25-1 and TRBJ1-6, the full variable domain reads EADIYQTPRYLVIGTGKKITLECSQTMGHDKMYWYQQDPGMELHLIHYSYGVNSTEKGDLSSESTVSRIRTEHFPLTLESARPSHTSQYLCASSEWGDSPLHFGNGTRLTVT.

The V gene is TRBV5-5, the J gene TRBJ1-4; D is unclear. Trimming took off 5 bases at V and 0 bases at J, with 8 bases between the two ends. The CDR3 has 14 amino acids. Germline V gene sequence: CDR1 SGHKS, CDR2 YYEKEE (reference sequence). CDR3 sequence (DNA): TGTGCCAGCAGTTTAGTAGCAACTAATGAAAAACTGTTTTTT. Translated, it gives CASSLVATNEKLFF. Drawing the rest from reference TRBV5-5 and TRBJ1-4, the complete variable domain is DAGVTQSPTHLIKTRGQQVTLRCSPISGHKSVSWYQQVLGQGPQFIFQYYEKEERGRGNFPDRFSARQFPNYSSELNVNALLLGDSALYLCASSLVATNEKLFFGSGTQLSVL.

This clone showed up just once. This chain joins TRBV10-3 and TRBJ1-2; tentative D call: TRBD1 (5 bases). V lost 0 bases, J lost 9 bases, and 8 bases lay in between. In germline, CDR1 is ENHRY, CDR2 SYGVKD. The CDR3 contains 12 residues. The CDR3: CAISESEGSYTF. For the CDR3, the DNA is TGTGCCATCAGTGAGTCGGAGGGGAGCTACACCTTC.

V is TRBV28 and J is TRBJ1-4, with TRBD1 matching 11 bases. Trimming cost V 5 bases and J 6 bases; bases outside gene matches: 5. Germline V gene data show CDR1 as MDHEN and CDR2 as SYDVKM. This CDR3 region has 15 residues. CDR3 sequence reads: CASSAPGQGDEKLFF. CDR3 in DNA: TGTGCCAGCAGTGCCCCGGGACAGGGGGATGAAAAACTGTTTTTT.

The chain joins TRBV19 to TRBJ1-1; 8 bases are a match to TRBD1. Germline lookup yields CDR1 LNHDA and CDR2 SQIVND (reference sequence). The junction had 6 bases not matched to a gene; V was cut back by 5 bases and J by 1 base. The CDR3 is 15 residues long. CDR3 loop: CASSADRVANTEAFF. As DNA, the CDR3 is TGTGCCAGTAGTGCGGACAGGGTCGCGAACACTGAAGCTTTCTTT.

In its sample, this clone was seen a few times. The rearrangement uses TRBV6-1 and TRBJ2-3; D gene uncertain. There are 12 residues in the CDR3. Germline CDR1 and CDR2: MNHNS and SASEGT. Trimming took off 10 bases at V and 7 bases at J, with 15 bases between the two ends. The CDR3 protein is CATQKGPNTQYF. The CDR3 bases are TGTGCCACCCAAAAAGGGCCAAATACGCAGTATTTT.

CDR3 in DNA: TGCGCCAGCCACGCCATGGGAGGGGAGACCCAGTACTTC. It codes for CASHAMGGETQYF. The chain combines TRBV5-1 with TRBJ2-5; 7 bases map to TRBD2. Trimming cost V 7 bases and J 5 bases; bases outside gene matches: 8. The CDR3 length is 13 residues. CDR1 and CDR2 (germline): SGHRS, YFSETQ.

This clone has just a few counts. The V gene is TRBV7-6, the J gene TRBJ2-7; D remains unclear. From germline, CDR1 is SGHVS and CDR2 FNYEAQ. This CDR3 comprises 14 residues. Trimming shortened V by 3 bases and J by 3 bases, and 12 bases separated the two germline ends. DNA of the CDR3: TGTGCCAGCAGCTTTTCGGAATCGAACTACGAGCAGTACTTC. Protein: CASSFSESNYEQYF.

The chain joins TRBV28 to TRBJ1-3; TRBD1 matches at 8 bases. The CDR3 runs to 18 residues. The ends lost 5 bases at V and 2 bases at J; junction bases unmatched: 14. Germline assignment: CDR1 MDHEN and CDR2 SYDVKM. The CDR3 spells CASSPVSGQDTAGNTIYF. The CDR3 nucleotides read TGTGCCAGCAGTCCCGTCTCGGGACAGGATACGGCTGGAAACACCATATATTTT.

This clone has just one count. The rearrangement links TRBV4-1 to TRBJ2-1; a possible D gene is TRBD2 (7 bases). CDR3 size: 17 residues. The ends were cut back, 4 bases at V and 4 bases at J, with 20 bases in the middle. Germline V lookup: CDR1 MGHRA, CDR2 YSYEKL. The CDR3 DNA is TGCGCCAGCAGCCCCCGCCCTGGGGGGGCCTCATACAATGAGCAGTTCTTC. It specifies CASSPRPGGASYNEQFF.

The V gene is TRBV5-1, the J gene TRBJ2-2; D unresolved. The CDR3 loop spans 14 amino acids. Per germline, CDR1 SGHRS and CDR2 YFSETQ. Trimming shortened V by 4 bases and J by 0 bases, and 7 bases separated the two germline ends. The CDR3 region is CASSLDANTGELFF. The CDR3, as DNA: TGCGCCAGCAGCCTGGACGCGAACACCGGGGAGCTGTTTTTT.

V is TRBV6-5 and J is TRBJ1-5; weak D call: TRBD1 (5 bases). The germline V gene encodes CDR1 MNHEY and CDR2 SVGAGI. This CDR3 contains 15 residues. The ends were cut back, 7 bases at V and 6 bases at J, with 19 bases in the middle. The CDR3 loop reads CASTPSGGVSQPQHF. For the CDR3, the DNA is TGTGCCAGCACTCCCTCGGGAGGGGTTTCTCAGCCCCAGCATTTT.

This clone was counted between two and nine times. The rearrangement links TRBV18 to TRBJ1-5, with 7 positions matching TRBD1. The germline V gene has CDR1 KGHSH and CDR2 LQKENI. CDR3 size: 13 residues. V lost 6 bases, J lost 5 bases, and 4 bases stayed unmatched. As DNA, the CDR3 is TGTGCCAGCTCCTCAGGGGGTGATCAGCCCCAGCATTTT. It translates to CASSSGGDQPQHF. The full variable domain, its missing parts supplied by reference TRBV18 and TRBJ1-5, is NAGVMQNPRHLVRRRGQEARLRCSPMKGHSHVYWYRQLPEEGLKFMVYLQKENIIDESGMPKERFSAEFPKEGPSILRIQQVVRGDSAAYFCASSSGGDQPQHFGDGTRLSIL.

CDR3 sequence reads: CASSQGQGGGYTF. The CDR3 nucleotides read TGCGCCAGCAGCCAAGGGCAGGGAGGAGGCTACACCTTC. The chain is built from TRBV4-1 and TRBJ1-2; TRBD1 might be the D (5 bases). The CDR3 spans 13 residues. The V gene lost 1 base and the J gene lost 8 bases, with 11 bases spanning the gap. Germline CDR1 and CDR2: MGHRA and YSYEKL.

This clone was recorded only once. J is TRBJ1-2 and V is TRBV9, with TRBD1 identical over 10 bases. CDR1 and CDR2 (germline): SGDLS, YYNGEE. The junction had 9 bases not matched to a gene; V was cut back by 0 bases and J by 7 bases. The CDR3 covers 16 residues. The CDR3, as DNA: TGTGCCAGCAGCGTAGTAGCCTGGGACAGGGGATCTGGCTACACCTTC. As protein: CASSVVAWDRGSGYTF.

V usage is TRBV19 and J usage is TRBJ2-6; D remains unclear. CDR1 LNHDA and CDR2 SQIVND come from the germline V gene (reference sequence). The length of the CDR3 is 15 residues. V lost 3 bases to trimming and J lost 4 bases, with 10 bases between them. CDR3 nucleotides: TGTGCCAGTAGTATCGGCTTCACCGGGGCCAACGTCCTGACTTTC. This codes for CASSIGFTGANVLTF.

The CDR3 region has the DNA TGTGCCAGCAGCCAAGACGGGGGTTTCTACGAGCAGTACTTC. Its protein is CASSQDGGFYEQYF. The V call is TRBV14, the J call TRBJ2-5, with a tentative D call TRBD2 (6 bases). With the DNA end fitting TRBJ2-7 better, the J assignment may be wrong. The CDR3 sequence is 14 residues long. From germline, CDR1 is SGHDN and CDR2 FVKESK.

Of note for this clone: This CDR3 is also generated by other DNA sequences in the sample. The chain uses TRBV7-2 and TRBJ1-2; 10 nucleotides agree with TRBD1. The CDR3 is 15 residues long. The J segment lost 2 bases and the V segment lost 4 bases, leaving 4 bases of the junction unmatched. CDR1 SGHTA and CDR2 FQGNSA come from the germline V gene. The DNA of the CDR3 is TGTGCCAGCAGCTCCCGACAGGGGGCGAACTATGGCTACACCTTC. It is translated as CASSSRQGANYGYTF.

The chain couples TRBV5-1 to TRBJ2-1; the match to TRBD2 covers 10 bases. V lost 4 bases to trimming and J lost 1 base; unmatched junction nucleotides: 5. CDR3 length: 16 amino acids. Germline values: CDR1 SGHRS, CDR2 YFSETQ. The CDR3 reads CASSLGLALSYNEQFF. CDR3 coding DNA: TGCGCCAGCAGCCTGGGACTAGCGCTTTCCTACAATGAGCAGTTCTTC.

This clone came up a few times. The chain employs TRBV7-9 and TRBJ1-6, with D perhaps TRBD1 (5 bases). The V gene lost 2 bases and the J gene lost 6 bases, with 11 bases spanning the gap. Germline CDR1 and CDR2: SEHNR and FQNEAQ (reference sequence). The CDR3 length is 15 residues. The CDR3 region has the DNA TGTGCCAGCAGCTTACGCAGGGACTTTAATTCACCCCTCCACTTT. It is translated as CASSLRRDFNSPLHF.

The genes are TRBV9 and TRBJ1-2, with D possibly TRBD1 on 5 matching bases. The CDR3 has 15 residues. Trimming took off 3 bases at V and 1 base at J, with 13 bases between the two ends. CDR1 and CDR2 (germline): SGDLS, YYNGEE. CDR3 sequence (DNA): TGTGCCAGCAGCGAGGTTCCAGGGAATAACTATGGCTACACCTTC. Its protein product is CASSEVPGNNYGYTF.

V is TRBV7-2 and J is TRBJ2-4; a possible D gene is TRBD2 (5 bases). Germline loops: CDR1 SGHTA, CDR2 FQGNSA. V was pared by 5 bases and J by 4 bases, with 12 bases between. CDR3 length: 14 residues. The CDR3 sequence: CASSPDRGKNIQYF. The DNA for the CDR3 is TGTGCCAGCAGCCCTGATCGGGGTAAAAACATTCAGTACTTC.

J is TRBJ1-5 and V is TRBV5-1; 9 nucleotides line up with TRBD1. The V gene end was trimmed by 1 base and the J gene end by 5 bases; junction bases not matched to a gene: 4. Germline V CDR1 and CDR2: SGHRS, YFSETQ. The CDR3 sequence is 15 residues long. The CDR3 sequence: CASSLTGGQDQPQHF. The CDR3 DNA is TGCGCCAGCAGCTTGACAGGGGGCCAAGATCAGCCCCAGCATTTT.